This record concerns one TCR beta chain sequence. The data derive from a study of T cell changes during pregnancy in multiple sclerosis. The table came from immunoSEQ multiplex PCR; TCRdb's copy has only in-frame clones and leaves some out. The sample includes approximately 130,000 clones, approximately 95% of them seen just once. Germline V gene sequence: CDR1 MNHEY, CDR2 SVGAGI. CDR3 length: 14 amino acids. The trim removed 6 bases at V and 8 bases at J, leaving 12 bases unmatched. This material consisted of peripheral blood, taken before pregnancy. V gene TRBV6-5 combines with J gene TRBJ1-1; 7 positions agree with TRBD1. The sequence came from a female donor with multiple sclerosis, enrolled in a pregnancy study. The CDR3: CASRGGAGRAEAFF. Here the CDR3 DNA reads TGTGCCAGCAGAGGGGGCGCGGGCCGAGCCGAAGCTTTCTTT.